These 17 T cell receptor beta chains were sequenced from one sample in a study of blood T cells in healthy people across ages. A second PCR, run for about 6 to 12 cycles, used a sample-barcoded 5' primer plus a J-beta primer mix. TCRdb reanalysed the 5' RACE reads using MiXCR and keeps one entry per CDR3 protein. This sample has more than 900,000 distinct CDR3 sequences, with roughly 24% found just once. These data also formed part of another study, on T cells of mothers and their children.

Specimen: blood. Receptor source: a girl aged 2-9 years in good health.

V and J are TRBV6-6 and TRBJ2-5, with a possible D match to TRBD2 (6 bases). Between the trimmed V and J ends, which lost 10 bases and 1 base, there was a span of 16 bases. Germline-derived CDR1 and CDR2 are MNHNY and SVGAGI (reference sequence). This CDR3 has 14 amino acids. The CDR3 DNA reads as TGTGCCACCCTCAAGGAGGGGCCCCAAGAGACCCAGTACTTC. As protein: CATLKEGPQETQYF.

This chain joins TRBV28 and TRBJ1-2; a possible D gene is TRBD1 (6 bases). The V end lost 3 bases, the J end lost 8 bases, and 10 bases lay between the germline ends. Germline CDR1 MDHEN, CDR2 SYDVKM. This CDR3 contains 12 residues. The CDR3: CASSLDTGGYTF. The DNA of the CDR3 is TGTGCCAGCAGTTTGGACACAGGGGGCTACACCTTC.

This clonotype was found a few times. The chain links TRBV6-1 to TRBJ2-7; weak D call: TRBD2 (5 bases). Germline lookup yields CDR1 MNHNS and CDR2 SASEGT. The length of the CDR3 is 13 residues. The germline V and J ends were trimmed by 2 bases and 7 bases, with 12 bases remaining between them. CDR3 amino acids: CASSEPDSGEQYF. CDR3 in DNA: TGTGCCAGCAGTGAACCGGACTCCGGGGAGCAGTACTTC.

This clonotype turned up a few times. This chain links TRBV4-2 with TRBJ2-7; D perhaps matches TRBD2 (5 bases). Germline V gene data show CDR1 as LGHNA and CDR2 as YNFKEQ. The germline V and J ends were trimmed by 0 bases and 7 bases, with 16 bases remaining between them. The CDR3 is 15 residues long. The CDR3 sequence is CASSQDTSGPGEQYF. The CDR3 DNA reads as TGTGCCAGCAGCCAAGATACCAGCGGACCGGGGGAGCAGTACTTC.

V is TRBV11-3 and J is TRBJ1-4; TRBD1 is a possible D gene (6 bases). Trimming took 9 bases from V and 7 from J, leaving 15 bases between them. Looked up from germline, CDR1 is SGHNT and CDR2 is YENEEA. The CDR3 runs to 13 residues. DNA for the CDR3: TGTGCCAGTGCTACAGGGTCCGGTGAAAAACTGTTTTTT. The encoded protein is CASATGSGEKLFF.

This clonotype was recorded a few times. The chain combines TRBV7-6 with TRBJ1-5; the match to TRBD1 covers 7 bases. Germline V lookup: CDR1 SGHVS, CDR2 FNYEAQ. This CDR3 region has 15 residues. With 3 bases clipped from V and 3 bases from J, the junction kept 5 bases outside the gene matches. Here the CDR3 reads CASSLFRGINQPQHF. In DNA, the CDR3 is TGTGCCAGCAGCTTGTTCAGGGGGATCAATCAGCCCCAGCATTTT.

The chain carries TRBV6-2 or TRBV6-3 and TRBJ1-5; perhaps TRBD1 as D (5 bases). The CDR3 loop spans 15 amino acids. The germline V gene encodes CDR1 MNHEY and CDR2 SVGEGT. V was trimmed by 8 bases and J by 4 bases, leaving 18 bases between them. CDR3 protein: CASGTFAGNNQPQHF. The CDR3, as DNA: TGTGCCAGCGGAACCTTTGCAGGGAATAATCAGCCCCAGCATTTT.

J is TRBJ2-1 and V is TRBV28; tentatively, D is TRBD1 or TRBD2 (6 bases each). The CDR3 is 18 amino acids. V lost 5 bases to trimming and J lost 0 bases, with 20 bases between them. Per germline, CDR1 MDHEN and CDR2 SYDVKM. The CDR3 sequence: CASSPRVGGLSSYNEQFF. The CDR3, as DNA: TGTGCCAGCAGTCCCCGGGTGGGGGGCCTCAGCTCCTACAATGAGCAGTTCTTC.

The rearrangement links TRBV12-3 or TRBV12-4 to TRBJ2-1; 7 bases are a match to TRBD1. The CDR3 is made up of 13 amino acids. V gave up 3 bases and J gave up 14 bases; unmatched junction bases: 10. CDR3: CASSLGTADVEFF. In DNA, the CDR3 is TGTGCCAGCAGTTTGGGGACAGCAGATGTGGAGTTCTTC.

This rearrangement joins TRBV12-3 or TRBV12-4 to TRBJ2-5, with D uncertain. The V end lost 7 bases, the J end lost 2 bases, and 11 bases lay between the germline ends. This CDR3 has 13 residues. CDR3 in DNA: TGTGCCAGCATGGGGTTTGAGCAAGAGACCCAGTACTTC. Protein product: CASMGFEQETQYF.

CDR3 DNA sequence: TGTGCCAGCTCAATTCTAGCGGAATCCTACAATGAGCAGTTCTTC. Translation: CASSILAESYNEQFF. The chain links TRBV6-4 to TRBJ2-1; TRBD2 agrees at 7 bases. The CDR3 has 15 amino acids. V lost 8 bases to trimming and J lost 1 base; unmatched junction nucleotides: 8. The germline CDR1 and CDR2 sequences are MRHNA and SNTAGT.

The rearrangement uses TRBV9 and TRBJ2-7; weak D call: TRBD2 (5 bases). Between the trimmed V and J ends, which lost 2 bases and 3 bases, there was a span of 15 bases. The CDR3 extends over 15 amino acids. Germline V gene data show CDR1 as SGDLS and CDR2 as YYNGEE. CDR3: CASSVEGTRHYEQYF. In nucleotides, the CDR3 is TGTGCCAGCAGCGTCGAGGGAACCCGGCACTACGAGCAGTACTTC.

The chain couples TRBV6-1 to TRBJ2-7; 7 nucleotides align to TRBD2. With 3 bases clipped from V and 7 bases from J, the junction kept 15 bases outside the gene matches. CDR1 and CDR2 from the germline V gene are MNHNS and SASEGT. The CDR3 extends over 16 amino acids. Here the CDR3 DNA reads TGTGCCAGCAGTGAGGATTACGAGCGGGAATATGAAGAGCAGTACTTC. Protein product: CASSEDYEREYEEQYF.

This chain joins TRBV7-9 and TRBJ2-7; weak D call: TRBD2 (6 bases). Germline V gene lookup returns CDR1 SEHNR and CDR2 FQNEAQ (reference sequence). Trimming stripped 5 bases from V and 7 bases from J, with 15 bases between. CDR3 size: 13 residues. In DNA form, the CDR3 reads TGTGCCAGCAGCCCACGAACGGCGGGGGAGCAGTACTTC. This gives the protein CASSPRTAGEQYF. The full variable domain, rest sourced from reference TRBV7-9 and TRBJ2-7, is DTGVSQNPRHKITKRGQNVTFRCDPISEHNRLYWYRQTLGQGPEFLTYFQNEAQLEKSRLLSDRFSAERPKGSFSTLEIQRTEQGDSAMYLCASSPRTAGEQYFGPGTRLTVT.

The chain uses TRBV4-1 and TRBJ1-5; D perhaps matches TRBD1 (6 bases). In germline, CDR1 is MGHRA, CDR2 YSYEKL. The V end lost 9 bases, the J end lost 5 bases, and 26 bases lay between the germline ends. The CDR3 is made up of 17 amino acids. For the CDR3, the DNA is TGCGCCAGACAATGGACAGCCGTAGATTTATTGGATCAGCCCCAGCATTTT. It yields the protein CARQWTAVDLLDQPQHF.

The chain carries TRBV29-1 and TRBJ1-1; D unresolved. Germline lookup yields CDR1 SQVTM and CDR2 ANQGSEA. The CDR3 spans 14 residues. Deletions cut 4 bases from V and 5 bases from J, with 17 bases between. CDR3 in amino acids: CSVGTRFGRTEAFF. In nucleotides, the CDR3 is TGCAGCGTTGGGACGAGGTTTGGGAGAACTGAAGCTTTCTTT.

The gene calls are TRBV10-3 and TRBJ1-4; the D is unclear. The CDR3 spans 12 residues. Germline V gene data show CDR1 as ENHRY and CDR2 as SYGVKD. V was pared by 9 bases and J by 7 bases, with 12 bases between. CDR3 amino acids: CAISRAGEKLFF. CDR3 DNA sequence: TGTGCCATTTCCCGGGCCGGTGAAAAACTGTTTTTT.